The source of this TCR beta chain is a study of TIL therapy for anti-PD-1-resistant metastatic lung cancer. Background on the study: Tumor harvest preceded PD-1/PD-L1 blockade, followed by nivolumab treatment. Half of patients were current or former smokers.

Time point defined: pre-treatment sample, taken before nivolumab and TIL therapy. Between the trimmed V and J ends, which lost 1 base and 9 bases, there was a span of 4 bases. Germline CDR1 is LNHDA and CDR2 is SQIVND (reference sequence). This CDR3 is built from 11 residues. Sequencing used immunoSEQ v3. Sequencing depth was approximately 2 million read pairs for survey level, about 5-6 million for deep. TCRdb's copy holds only in-frame clones and misses some; the assay was immunoSEQ multiplex PCR. The sample records about 32,000 clones, 74% being singletons. This sequence was found in a woman between 30 and 80 years old with non-small cell lung cancer. The starting material was blood, obtained at baseline. This chain links TRBV19 with TRBJ2-1; D gene uncertain. The CDR3 DNA follows: TGTGCCAGTAGTATAGCAGGTGAGCAGTTCTTC. This sequence encodes CASSIAGEQFF. Full variable domain (remainder filled in from reference TRBV19 and TRBJ2-1): DGGITQSPKYLFRKEGQNVTLSCEQNLNHDAMYWYRQDPGQGLRLIYYSQIVNDFQKGDIAEGYSVSREKKESFPLTVTSAQKNPTAFYLCASSIAGEQFFGPGTRLTVL.